The subject of this entry is one T cell receptor beta chain. This clone occurred many times. The antigen it binds to is not known. Within one base of it there is no much larger clone, and no base qualities were kept. Library preparation used PCR. These reads were obtained on an Illumina HiSeq 4000. High-throughput sequencing was used to profile the TCR beta-chain CDR3 region of each patient. Concerning the study's data processing: The researchers built a classifier to tell apart papillary thyroid cancer patients with distant metastasis, based on CDR3 differences among clinicopathological groups. To measure repertoire diversity the researchers used the Shannon index, while the Morisita-Horn index served to gauge how similar the tumor and blood repertoires were. TCRdb's own reprocessing of the public reads used fastp at Q25 and MiXCR and kept productive beta chains. The V and J calls shown here were made by TCRdb, not taken from the authors' results. The sample table lists fewer than 35,000 clones, about 20% of them with a count of one. Jointly, the top ten make up 2.5% to 3.5% of the sample.

The cysteine opens and the phenylalanine closes a CDR3 of 20 amino acids. Solely the CDR3 DNA is kept, with 60 bases framed from the first base. Trimming takes 4 bases off V and 3 bases off J; junction bases not matched to a gene: 15. CDR1 and CDR2 are drawn from the germline V gene: MGHDK, SYGVNS. Before undergoing thyroid surgery, none of the patients had been given any kind of treatment. Patient clinical samples collected from about 2012 to 2019 were retrospectively analysed using T-cell receptor beta sequencing. The sample originates from a study of metastatic and nonmetastatic thyroid tumors (dated by TCRdb to between 2020 and 2021). Regarding the research as a whole: For patients with malignant and with benign thyroid disease, the researchers compared repertoires between peripheral blood samples and tumor or nodule tissue samples.

Overall results and qualifications from the work: In both blood and tumor samples, malignant tumors were reported to have significantly higher TCR beta diversity than benign nodules.

Source material: tumor tissue. This TCR derives from a male donor with papillary thyroid cancer or a benign thyroid nodule (not recorded which). Some clones in this sample may be carry-over from other donors' samples. The chain is made from TRBV25-1 and TRBJ2-3; TRBD2 fits 14 bases in the junction. CDR3 loop: CASSGGGPRTSGRKTDTQYF. The DNA sequence is as follows: TGTGCCAGCAGTGGGGGAGGACCTCGGACTAGCGGGAGGAAGACAGATACGCAGTATTTT.